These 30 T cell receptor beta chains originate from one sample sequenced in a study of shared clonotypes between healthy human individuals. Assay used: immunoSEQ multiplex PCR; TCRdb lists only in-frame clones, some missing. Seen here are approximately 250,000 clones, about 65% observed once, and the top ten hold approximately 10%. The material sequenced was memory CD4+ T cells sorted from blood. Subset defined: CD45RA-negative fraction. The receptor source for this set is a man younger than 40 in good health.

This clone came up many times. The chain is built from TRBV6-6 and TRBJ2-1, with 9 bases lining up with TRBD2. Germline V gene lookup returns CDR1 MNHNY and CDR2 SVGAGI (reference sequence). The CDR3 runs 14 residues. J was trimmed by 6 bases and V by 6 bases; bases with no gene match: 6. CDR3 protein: CASSLAGLANEQFF. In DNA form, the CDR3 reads TGTGCCAGCAGCTTGGCGGGACTAGCCAATGAGCAGTTCTTC.

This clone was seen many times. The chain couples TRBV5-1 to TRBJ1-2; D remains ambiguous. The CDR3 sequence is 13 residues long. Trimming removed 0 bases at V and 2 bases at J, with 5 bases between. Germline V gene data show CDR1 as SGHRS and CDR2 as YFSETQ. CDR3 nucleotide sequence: TGCGCCAGCAGCTTGGAACAGAACTATGGCTACACCTTC. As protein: CASSLEQNYGYTF.

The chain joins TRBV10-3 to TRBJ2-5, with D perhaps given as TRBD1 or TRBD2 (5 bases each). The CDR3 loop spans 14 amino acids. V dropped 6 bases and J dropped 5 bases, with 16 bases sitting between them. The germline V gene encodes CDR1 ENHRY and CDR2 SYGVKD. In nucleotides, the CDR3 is TGTGCCATCAGGGCCGGGACGGCCGGCGAGACCCAGTACTTC. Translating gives CAIRAGTAGETQYF.

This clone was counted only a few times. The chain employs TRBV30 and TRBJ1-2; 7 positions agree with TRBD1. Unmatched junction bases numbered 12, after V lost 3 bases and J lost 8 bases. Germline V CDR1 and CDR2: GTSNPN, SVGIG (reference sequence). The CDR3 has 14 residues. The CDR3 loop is CAWRLTGAPVGYTF. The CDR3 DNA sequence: TGTGCCTGGAGGCTAACAGGGGCTCCAGTGGGCTACACCTTC.

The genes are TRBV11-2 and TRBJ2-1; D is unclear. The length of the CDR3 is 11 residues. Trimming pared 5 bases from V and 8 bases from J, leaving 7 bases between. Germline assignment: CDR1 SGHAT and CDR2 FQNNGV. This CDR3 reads CASSPRDEQFF. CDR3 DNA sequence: TGTGCCAGCAGCCCAAGGGATGAGCAGTTCTTC.

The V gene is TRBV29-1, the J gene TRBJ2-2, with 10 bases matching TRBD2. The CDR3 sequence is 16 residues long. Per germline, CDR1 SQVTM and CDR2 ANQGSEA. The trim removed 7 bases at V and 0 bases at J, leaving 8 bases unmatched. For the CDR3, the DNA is TGCAGCGGCCAGGTAGCGGGAGGCGCGAACACCGGGGAGCTGTTTTTT. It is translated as CSGQVAGGANTGELFF.

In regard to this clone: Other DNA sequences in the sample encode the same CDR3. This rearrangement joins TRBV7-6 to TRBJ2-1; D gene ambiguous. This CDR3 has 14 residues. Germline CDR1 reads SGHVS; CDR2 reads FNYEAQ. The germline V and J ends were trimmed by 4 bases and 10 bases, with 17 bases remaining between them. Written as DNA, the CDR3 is TGTGCCAGCAGCTCGGCCCCGATGTCCGGCGAGCAGTTCTTC. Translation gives CASSSAPMSGEQFF.

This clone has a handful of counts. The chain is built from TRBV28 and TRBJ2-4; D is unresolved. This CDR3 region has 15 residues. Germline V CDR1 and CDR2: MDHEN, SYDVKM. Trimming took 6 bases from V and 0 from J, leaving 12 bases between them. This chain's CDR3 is CASSQLTGAKNIQYF. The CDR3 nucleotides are TGTGCCAGCAGCCAGTTGACGGGAGCCAAAAACATTCAGTACTTC.

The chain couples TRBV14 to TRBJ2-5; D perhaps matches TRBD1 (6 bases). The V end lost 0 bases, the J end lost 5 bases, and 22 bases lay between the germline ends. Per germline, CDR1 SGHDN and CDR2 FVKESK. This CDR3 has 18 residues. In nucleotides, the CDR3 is TGTGCCAGCAGCCAAGATCAGGGGACACTGAACCGACCGGAGACCCAGTACTTC. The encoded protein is CASSQDQGTLNRPETQYF.

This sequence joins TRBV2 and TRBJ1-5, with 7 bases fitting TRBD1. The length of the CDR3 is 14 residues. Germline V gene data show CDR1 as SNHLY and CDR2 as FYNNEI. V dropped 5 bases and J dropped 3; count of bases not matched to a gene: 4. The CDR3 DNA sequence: TGTGCCAGCAGTCTGGGACAGTTCAATCAGCCCCAGCATTTT. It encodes CASSLGQFNQPQHF.

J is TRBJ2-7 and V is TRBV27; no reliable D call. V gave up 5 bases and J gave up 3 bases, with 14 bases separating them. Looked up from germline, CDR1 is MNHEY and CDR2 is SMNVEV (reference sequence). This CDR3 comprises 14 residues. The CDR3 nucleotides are TGTGCCAGCAGTCCAAACCCATACTACTACGAGCAGTACTTC. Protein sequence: CASSPNPYYYEQYF.

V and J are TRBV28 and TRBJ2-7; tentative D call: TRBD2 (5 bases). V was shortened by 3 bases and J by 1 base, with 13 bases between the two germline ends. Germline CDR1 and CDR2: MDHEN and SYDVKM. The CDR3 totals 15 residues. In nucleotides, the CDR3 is TGTGCCAGCAGTTTCTCGGGGTTTCGATCCTACGAGCAGTACTTC. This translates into CASSFSGFRSYEQYF.

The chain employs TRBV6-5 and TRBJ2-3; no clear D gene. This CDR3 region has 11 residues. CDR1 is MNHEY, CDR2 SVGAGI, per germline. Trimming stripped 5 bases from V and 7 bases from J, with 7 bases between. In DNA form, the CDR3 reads TGTGCCAGCAGTGAACCGAATACGCAGTATTTT. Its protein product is CASSEPNTQYF.

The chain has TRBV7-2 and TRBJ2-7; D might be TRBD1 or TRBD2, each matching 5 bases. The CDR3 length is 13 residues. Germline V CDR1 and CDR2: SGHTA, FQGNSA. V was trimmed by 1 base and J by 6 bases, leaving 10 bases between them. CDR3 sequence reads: CASSLGGTLEQYF. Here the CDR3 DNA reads TGTGCCAGCAGCTTAGGGGGGACGCTCGAGCAGTACTTC.

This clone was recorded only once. CDR3: CASSYPLESGTDTQYF. As DNA, the CDR3 is TGTGCCAGCAGTTACCCGCTTGAAAGCGGGACAGATACGCAGTATTTT. The chain carries TRBV6-6 and TRBJ2-3; D perhaps matches TRBD2 (6 bases). The CDR3 runs 16 residues. V was clipped by 2 bases and J by 3 bases, with 15 bases between them. CDR1 MNHNY and CDR2 SVGAGI come from the germline V gene (reference sequence).

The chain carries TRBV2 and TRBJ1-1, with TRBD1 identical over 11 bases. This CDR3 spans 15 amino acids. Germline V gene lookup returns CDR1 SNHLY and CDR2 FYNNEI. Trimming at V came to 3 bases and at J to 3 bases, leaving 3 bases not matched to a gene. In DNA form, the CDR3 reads TGTGCCAGCAGTGATCGGGACAGGGGGTACACTGAAGCTTTCTTT. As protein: CASSDRDRGYTEAFF. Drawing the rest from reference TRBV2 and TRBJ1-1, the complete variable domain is EPEVTQTPSHQVTQMGQEVILRCVPISNHLYFYWYRQILGQKVEFLVSFYNNEISEKSEIFDDQFSVERPDGSNFTLKIRSTKLEDSAMYFCASSDRDRGYTEAFFGQGTRLTVV.

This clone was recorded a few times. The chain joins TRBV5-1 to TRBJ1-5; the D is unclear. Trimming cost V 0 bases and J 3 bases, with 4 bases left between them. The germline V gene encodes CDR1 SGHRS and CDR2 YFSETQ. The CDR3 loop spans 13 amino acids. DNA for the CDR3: TGCGCCAGCAGCTTGGACCTCAATCAGCCCCAGCATTTT. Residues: CASSLDLNQPQHF.

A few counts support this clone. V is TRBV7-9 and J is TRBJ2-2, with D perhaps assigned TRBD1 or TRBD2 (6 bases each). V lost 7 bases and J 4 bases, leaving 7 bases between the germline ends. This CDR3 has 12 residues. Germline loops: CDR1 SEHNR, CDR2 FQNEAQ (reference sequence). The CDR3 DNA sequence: TGTGCCAGCAAGGGGGGCACCGGGGAGCTGTTTTTT. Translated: CASKGGTGELFF. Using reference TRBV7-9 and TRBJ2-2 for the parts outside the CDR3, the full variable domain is DTGVSQNPRHKITKRGQNVTFRCDPISEHNRLYWYRQTLGQGPEFLTYFQNEAQLEKSRLLSDRFSAERPKGSFSTLEIQRTEQGDSAMYLCASKGGTGELFFGEGSRLTVL.

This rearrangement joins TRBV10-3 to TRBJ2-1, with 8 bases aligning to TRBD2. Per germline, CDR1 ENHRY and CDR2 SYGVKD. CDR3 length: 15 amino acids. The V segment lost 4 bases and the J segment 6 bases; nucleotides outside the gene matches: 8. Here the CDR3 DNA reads TGTGCCATCAGTGTTGCGGGAGGCATGAGCAATGAGCAGTTCTTC. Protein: CAISVAGGMSNEQFF.

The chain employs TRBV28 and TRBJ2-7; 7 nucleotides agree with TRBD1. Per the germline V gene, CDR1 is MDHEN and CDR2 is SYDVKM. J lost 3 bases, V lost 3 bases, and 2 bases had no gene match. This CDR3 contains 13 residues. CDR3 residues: CASSFSGGYEQYF. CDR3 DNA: TGTGCCAGCAGTTTTTCAGGGGGCTACGAGCAGTACTTC.

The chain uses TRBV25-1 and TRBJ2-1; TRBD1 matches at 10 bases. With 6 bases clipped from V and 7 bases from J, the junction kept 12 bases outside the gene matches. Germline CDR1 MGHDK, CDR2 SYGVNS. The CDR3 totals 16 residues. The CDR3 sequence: CASRKNPGTGVNEQFF. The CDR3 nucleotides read TGTGCCAGCAGAAAAAATCCCGGGACAGGGGTGAATGAGCAGTTCTTC.

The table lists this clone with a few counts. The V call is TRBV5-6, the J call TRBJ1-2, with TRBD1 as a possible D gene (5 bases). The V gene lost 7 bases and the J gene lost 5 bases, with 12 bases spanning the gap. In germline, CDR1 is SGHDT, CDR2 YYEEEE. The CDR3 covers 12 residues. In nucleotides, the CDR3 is TGTGCCAGCGGGACGCCGGTATATGGCTACACCTTC. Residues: CASGTPVYGYTF.

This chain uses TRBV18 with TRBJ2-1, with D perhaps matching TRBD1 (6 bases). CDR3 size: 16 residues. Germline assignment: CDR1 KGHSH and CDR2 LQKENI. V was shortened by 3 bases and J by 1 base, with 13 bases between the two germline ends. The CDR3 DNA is TGTGCCAGCTCACCTCGCCCCGGACAGTCCTACAATGAGCAGTTCTTC. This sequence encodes CASSPRPGQSYNEQFF.

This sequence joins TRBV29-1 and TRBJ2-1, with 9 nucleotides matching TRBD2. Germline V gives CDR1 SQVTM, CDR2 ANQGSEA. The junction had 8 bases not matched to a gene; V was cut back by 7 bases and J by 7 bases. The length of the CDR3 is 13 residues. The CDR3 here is CSALAGTSNEQFF. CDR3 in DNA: TGCAGCGCCCTAGCGGGAACTTCGAATGAGCAGTTCTTC.

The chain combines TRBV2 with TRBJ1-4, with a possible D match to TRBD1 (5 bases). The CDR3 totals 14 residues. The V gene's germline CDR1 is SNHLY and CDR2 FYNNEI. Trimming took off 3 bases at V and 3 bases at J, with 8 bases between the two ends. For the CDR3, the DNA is TGTGCCAGCAGTGAGGTGACAGCTAATGAAAAACTGTTTTTT. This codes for CASSEVTANEKLFF.

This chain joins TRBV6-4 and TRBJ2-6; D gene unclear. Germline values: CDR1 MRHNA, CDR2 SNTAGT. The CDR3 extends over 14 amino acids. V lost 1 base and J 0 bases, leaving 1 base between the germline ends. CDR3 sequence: CASSDFSGANVLTF. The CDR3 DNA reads TGTGCCAGCAGTGACTTCTCTGGGGCCAACGTCCTGACTTTC.

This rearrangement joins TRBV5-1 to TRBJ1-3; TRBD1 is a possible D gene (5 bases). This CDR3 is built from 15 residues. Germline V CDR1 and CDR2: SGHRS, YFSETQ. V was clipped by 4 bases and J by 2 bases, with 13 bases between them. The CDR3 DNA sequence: TGCGCCAGCAGCCAGGCCCAGGGCCCTGGAAACACCATATATTTT. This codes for CASSQAQGPGNTIYF. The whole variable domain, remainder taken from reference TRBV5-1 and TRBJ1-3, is KAGVTQTPRYLIKTRGQQVTLSCSPISGHRSVSWYQQTPGQGLQFLFEYFSETQRNKGNFPGRFSGRQFSNSRSEMNVSTLELGDSALYLCASSQAQGPGNTIYFGEGSWLTVV.

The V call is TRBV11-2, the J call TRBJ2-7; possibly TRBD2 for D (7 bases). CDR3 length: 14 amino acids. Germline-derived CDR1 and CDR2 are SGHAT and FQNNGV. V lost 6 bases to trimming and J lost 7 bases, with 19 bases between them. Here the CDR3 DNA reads TGTGCCAGCAGGTCTACGAGGGGGGGGAGGGAGCAGTACTTC. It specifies CASRSTRGGREQYF. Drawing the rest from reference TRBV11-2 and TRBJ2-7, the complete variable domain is EAGVAQSPRYKIIEKRQSVAFWCNPISGHATLYWYQQILGQGPKLLIQFQNNGVVDDSQLPKDRFSAERLKGVDSTLKIQPAKLEDSAVYLCASRSTRGGREQYFGPGTRLTVT.

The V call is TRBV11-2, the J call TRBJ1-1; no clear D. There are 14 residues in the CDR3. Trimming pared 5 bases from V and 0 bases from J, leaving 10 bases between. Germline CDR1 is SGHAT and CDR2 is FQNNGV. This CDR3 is CASSHRTVNTEAFF. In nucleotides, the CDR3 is TGTGCCAGCAGCCATCGGACCGTGAACACTGAAGCTTTCTTT.

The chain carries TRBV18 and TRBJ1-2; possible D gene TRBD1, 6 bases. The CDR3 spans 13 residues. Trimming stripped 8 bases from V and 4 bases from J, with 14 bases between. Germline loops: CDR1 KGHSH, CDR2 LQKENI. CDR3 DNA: TGTGCCAGCCTCCCAGAGGGGGGCTATGGCTACACCTTC. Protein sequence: CASLPEGGYGYTF.